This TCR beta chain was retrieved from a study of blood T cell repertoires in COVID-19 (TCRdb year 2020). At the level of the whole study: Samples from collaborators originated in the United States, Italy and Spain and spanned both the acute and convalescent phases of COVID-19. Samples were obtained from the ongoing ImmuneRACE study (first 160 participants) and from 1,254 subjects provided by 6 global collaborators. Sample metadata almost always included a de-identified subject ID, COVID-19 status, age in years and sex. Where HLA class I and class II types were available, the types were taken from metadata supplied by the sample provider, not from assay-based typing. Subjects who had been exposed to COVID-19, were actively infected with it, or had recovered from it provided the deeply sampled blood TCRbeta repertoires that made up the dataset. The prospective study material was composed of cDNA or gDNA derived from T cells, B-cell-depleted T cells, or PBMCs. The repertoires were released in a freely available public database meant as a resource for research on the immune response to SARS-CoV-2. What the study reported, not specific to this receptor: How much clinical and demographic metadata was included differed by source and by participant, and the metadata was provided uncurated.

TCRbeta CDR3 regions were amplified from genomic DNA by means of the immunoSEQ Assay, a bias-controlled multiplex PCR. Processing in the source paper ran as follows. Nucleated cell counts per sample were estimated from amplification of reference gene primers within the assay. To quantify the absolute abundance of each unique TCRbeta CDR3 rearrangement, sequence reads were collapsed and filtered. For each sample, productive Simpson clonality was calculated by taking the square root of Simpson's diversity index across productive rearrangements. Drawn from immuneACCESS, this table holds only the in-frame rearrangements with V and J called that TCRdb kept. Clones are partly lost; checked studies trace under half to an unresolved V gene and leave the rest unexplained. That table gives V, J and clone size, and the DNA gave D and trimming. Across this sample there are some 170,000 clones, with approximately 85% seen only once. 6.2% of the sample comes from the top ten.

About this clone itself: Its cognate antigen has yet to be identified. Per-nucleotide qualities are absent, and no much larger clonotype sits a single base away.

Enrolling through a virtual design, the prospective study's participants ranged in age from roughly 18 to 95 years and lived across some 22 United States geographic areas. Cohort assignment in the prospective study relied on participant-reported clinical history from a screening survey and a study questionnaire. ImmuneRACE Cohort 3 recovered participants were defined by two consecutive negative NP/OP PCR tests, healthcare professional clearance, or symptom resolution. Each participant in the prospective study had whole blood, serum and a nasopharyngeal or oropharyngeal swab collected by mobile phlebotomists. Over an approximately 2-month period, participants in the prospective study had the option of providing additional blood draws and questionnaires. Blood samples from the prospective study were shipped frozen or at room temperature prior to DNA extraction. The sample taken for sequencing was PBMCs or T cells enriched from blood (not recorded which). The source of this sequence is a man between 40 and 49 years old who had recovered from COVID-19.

The DNA reads as follows: TGTGCCAGCGGCTTGACAGGGAAGGGAAGAAACAATGAGCAGTTCTTC. It translates to CASGLTGKGRNNEQFF. The rearrangement combines TRBV2 with TRBJ2-1; TRBD1 matches 7 bases in the middle. Germline trimming amounts to 8 bases on V and 5 bases on J, with 15 as the count of junction bases outside the gene matches. Its CDR3 holds 16 amino acids, cysteine through phenylalanine. Left in the record is the CDR3 DNA by itself, 48 bases read in frame from the first base. CDR1 and CDR2 are read off the germline V gene as SNHLY and FYNNEI.